The sequence of this T cell receptor beta chain was determined in a study of shared clonotypes between healthy human individuals. Authors' methods: From ImmunoSEQ came sequences covering only the junction and carrying no quality scores, so filtering differed. Some clones are missing from TCRdb's copy, which holds only in-frame ones; the method was immunoSEQ multiplex PCR. Clone size and the V and J calls come from that table; the DNA yielded D and trimming. The sample has about 2.4 million clones, 80% to 95% seen once; the top ten hold 0.35% to 0.45%. The split of CD4+ cells yielded CD45RA+ naive and CD45RA-negative memory subsets. The CDR3 has 12 amino acids. The junction had 1 base not matched to a gene; V was cut back by 4 bases and J by 6 bases. In germline, CDR1 is SGHDT, CDR2 YYEEEE.

V gene TRBV5-6 combines with J gene TRBJ2-1; TRBD2 matches at 7 bases. The TCR sequence derives from a young man in good health. Some clones in this sample may be carry-over from other donors' samples. The sample comprised naive CD4+ T cells from PBMCs. Stated subset: CD45RA+ positively selected. The CDR3 reads CASSPGGNEQFF. The CDR3 DNA sequence: TGTGCCAGCAGCCCGGGGGGCAATGAGCAGTTCTTC.